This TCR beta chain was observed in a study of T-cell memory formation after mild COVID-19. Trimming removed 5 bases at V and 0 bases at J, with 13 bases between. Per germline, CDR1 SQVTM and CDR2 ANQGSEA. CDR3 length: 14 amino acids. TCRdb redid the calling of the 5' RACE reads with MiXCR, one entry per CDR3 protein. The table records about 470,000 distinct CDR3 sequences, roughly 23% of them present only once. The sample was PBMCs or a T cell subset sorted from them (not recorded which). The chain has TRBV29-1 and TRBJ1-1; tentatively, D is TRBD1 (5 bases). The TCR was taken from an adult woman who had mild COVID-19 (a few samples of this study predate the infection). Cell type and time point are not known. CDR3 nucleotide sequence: TGCAGCGTTAAAAGGACACAATTGAACACTGAAGCTTTCTTT. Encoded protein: CSVKRTQLNTEAFF.